These T cell receptor beta chains were read from a single sample in a study of monozygotic twins with inflammatory bowel disease. TCRdb re-called the 5' RACE reads and gives one entry per CDR3 protein, without DNA. The sample holds some 300,000 distinct CDR3 sequences. The sequenced sample consisted of blood. These TCRs come from a human donor with ulcerative colitis or Crohn's disease, or a healthy co-twin of an affected twin (not recorded which). The CDR3 runs from the conserved cysteine through the conserved F or W. The order of the fields is V gene, J gene, CDR3 protein.

>TRBV7-2|TRBJ2-2
CASSLRAPRAAGELFF
>TRBV24-1|TRBJ1-6
CATSRGSSPLHF
>TRBV10-3|TRBJ2-6
CAISSPGFSGANVLTF
>TRBV7-9|TRBJ1-1
CASSPGQGWTEAFF
>TRBV20-1|TRBJ1-2
CSARVDRDGRGGYTF
>TRBV27|TRBJ1-4
CASSLSPSGSLYEKLFF
>TRBV12-3/TRBV12-4|TRBJ2-5
CASGNGGAPLKTQYF
>TRBV24-1|TRBJ2-2
CATSGTGNTGELFF
>TRBV5-1|TRBJ2-3
CASSMEATDTQYF
>TRBV6-1|TRBJ2-1
CASTPGTSGANEQFF
>TRBV5-1|TRBJ2-7
CASSLRGTSYEQYF
>TRBV3-1|TRBJ2-6
CASSQATGIGANVLTF
>TRBV27|TRBJ1-6
CASSLGTGGSYNSPLHF
>TRBV6-1|TRBJ2-7
CASSETGQGDYEQYF
>TRBV24-1|TRBJ2-7
CATSDAATGSYEQYF
>TRBV20-1|TRBJ2-7
CSARVRGPYEQYF
>TRBV6-2/TRBV6-3|TRBJ2-2
CASRHFRPFGELFF
>TRBV18|TRBJ2-3
CASSRDAYSSDTQYF
>TRBV5-1|TRBJ2-2
CASRTSDTGELFF
>TRBV10-3|TRBJ2-3
CAIGFRGLSADTQYF
>TRBV20-1|TRBJ2-7
CSARDLAGGPREQYF
>TRBV4-3|TRBJ1-1
CASSQEAGLNTEAFF
>TRBV29-1|TRBJ2-1
CSVRASGGPSNEQFF
>TRBV12-3/TRBV12-4|TRBJ2-7
CASSPEGGASYEQYF
>TRBV9|TRBJ2-4
CASSAQGTKNIQYF
>TRBV19|TRBJ2-1
CASSIETVPGLAAYNEQFF
>TRBV18|TRBJ2-7
CASSPEQQGYEQYF
>TRBV28|TRBJ2-5
CASSRIAPTQETQYF
>TRBV7-2|TRBJ2-1
CASSFGEGPYNEQFF
>TRBV28|TRBJ2-1
CASRDNLSANEQFF
>TRBV10-3|TRBJ2-1
CAISESPRGLAAEQFF
>TRBV11-2|TRBJ2-5
CASSTSLETQYF
>TRBV24-1|TRBJ2-1
CATSEGTSGADEQFF
>TRBV9|TRBJ1-5
CASSPLGREGQPQHF
>TRBV18|TRBJ2-4
CASSPGQAENIQYF
>TRBV5-1|TRBJ2-5
CASRSGGPVPQETQYF
>TRBV29-1|TRBJ2-1
CSVEDRVASGTQFF
>TRBV3-1|TRBJ1-1
CASSQRTATLGAFF
>TRBV5-1|TRBJ2-1
CASSSGELFDGEQFF
>TRBV5-1|TRBJ1-1
CASSFSGNGGNTEAFF
>TRBV28|TRBJ2-7
CASRQGGFTYEQYF
>TRBV12-3/TRBV12-4|TRBJ1-5
CASSYRDQPQHF
>TRBV10-3|TRBJ2-7
CAISEMFSGGSYEQYF
>TRBV19|TRBJ1-6
CASSIGRQGRSPLHF
>TRBV28|TRBJ1-3
CASSLFGNTIYF
>TRBV27|TRBJ2-2
CASSRDRGTTGELFF
>TRBV30|TRBJ2-3
CAWSVSGALTDTQYF
>TRBV20-1|TRBJ2-7
CSARQWAGYEQYF
>TRBV14|TRBJ2-1
CASSQDWVSQRYNEQFF
>TRBV27|TRBJ2-3
CASKRGTSTDTQYF
>TRBV20-1|TRBJ2-1
CSARDRVLASNEQFF
>TRBV7-2|TRBJ2-3
CASSYKQGTGTDTQYF
>TRBV5-1|TRBJ2-2
CASSLHTGELFF